These 15 T cell receptor beta chains came from one sample sequenced in a study of blood T cells in healthy people across ages. A second roughly 7 to 11 cycle PCR used barcoded and J-beta primers. TCRdb fed the 5' RACE reads into MiXCR, producing one record per CDR3 protein. There are 1.5 million to 2 million distinct CDR3 sequences in the sample; about 35% occur only once, and about 11% lies in the top ten. Sequenced material: blood. Receptor source: a young woman in good health.

This rearrangement joins TRBV27 to TRBJ2-7; D is possibly TRBD1 or TRBD2 (5 bases each). V lost 2 bases to trimming and J lost 5 bases, with 13 bases between them. This CDR3 is built from 14 residues. Germline V CDR1 and CDR2: MNHEY, SMNVEV (reference sequence). CDR3 sequence (DNA): TGTGCCAGCAGTTTAATGCAGGGTAGCGACGAGCAGTACTTC. Amino acid sequence: CASSLMQGSDEQYF.

The rearrangement links TRBV11-2 to TRBJ2-1; D call uncertain. The CDR3 loop spans 14 amino acids. Trimming shortened V by 4 bases and J by 3 bases, and 10 bases separated the two germline ends. Germline loops: CDR1 SGHAT, CDR2 FQNNGV. The CDR3 coding sequence is TGTGCCAGCAGCTCTTCTTCAGTCTACAATGAGCAGTTCTTC. Protein product: CASSSSSVYNEQFF.

The chain couples TRBV21-1 to TRBJ1-6; the table calls TRBD1, which could not be checked here. TRBV21-1 is a known pseudogene. CDR3 size: 15 residues. CDR3 amino acids: CASSPLCGVGSPLHF. In nucleotides, the CDR3 is TGTGCCAGCAGCCCCCTTTGCGGGGTGGGTTCACCCCTCCACTTT.

The table lists this clonotype with a few counts. V gene TRBV6-1 combines with J gene TRBJ2-7, with TRBD1 matching 8 bases. Per the germline V gene, CDR1 is MNHNS and CDR2 is SASEGT. This CDR3 has 14 residues. Trimming took 4 bases from V and 5 from J; bases not matched to a gene: 7. The CDR3 loop is CASSGGTGWNEQYF. The CDR3 DNA reads TGTGCCAGCAGTGGCGGGACAGGATGGAACGAGCAGTACTTC.

Comments on this clonotype: At one boundary the junction diverges from the germline segment, which might be a read error. The chain couples TRBV7-9 to TRBJ1-1; D unresolved. This CDR3 region has 13 residues. Per the germline V gene, CDR1 is SEHNR and CDR2 is FQNEAQ (reference sequence). The CDR3 spells CASRLAQTTEAFF. For the CDR3, the DNA is TGTGCCAGCCGCTTAGCTCAGACAACTGAAGCTTTCTTT.

This chain links TRBV9 with TRBJ1-1; possible D gene TRBD1, 6 bases. V was clipped by 0 bases and J by 5 bases, with 14 bases between them. Germline V gene lookup returns CDR1 SGDLS and CDR2 YYNGEE. The CDR3 is made up of 15 amino acids. The CDR3 is CASSVVAGAQTEAFF. The CDR3 bases are TGTGCCAGCAGCGTAGTGGCAGGGGCGCAAACTGAAGCTTTCTTT. Full variable domain (outside the CDR3, taken from reference TRBV9 and TRBJ1-1): DSGVTQTPKHLITATGQRVTLRCSPRSGDLSVYWYQQSLDQGLQFLIQYYNGEERAKGNILERFSAQQFPDLHSELNLSSLELGDSALYFCASSVVAGAQTEAFFGQGTRLTVV.

CDR3 region: CASSLGRSGTEAYEQYF. CDR3 DNA sequence: TGCGCCAGCAGCTTGGGCCGTTCCGGGACAGAAGCCTACGAGCAGTACTTC. The chain uses TRBV5-1 and TRBJ2-7; TRBD1 aligns across 7 bases. V was pared by 0 bases and J by 2 bases, with 11 bases of the junction left unmatched. This CDR3 has 17 residues. Germline V gene data show CDR1 as SGHRS and CDR2 as YFSETQ.

This chain connects TRBV12-3 or TRBV12-4 to TRBJ2-1, with a weak D call TRBD1 (6 bases). Between the trimmed V and J ends, which lost 5 bases and 1 base, there was a span of 12 bases. This CDR3 is 15 amino acids long. CDR3 DNA: TGTGCCAGCAGTCTGGACAGAGAGTCCTACAATGAGCAGTTCTTC. Translation: CASSLDRESYNEQFF.

The V and J genes are TRBV5-1 and TRBJ1-1; 8 bases line up with TRBD1. The J segment lost 5 bases and the V segment lost 4 bases, leaving 10 bases of the junction unmatched. Germline V gene lookup returns CDR1 SGHRS and CDR2 YFSETQ. CDR3 length: 15 amino acids. The CDR3 sequence is CASSDRNRGWTEAFF. CDR3 coding DNA: TGCGCCAGCAGCGACCGGAACAGGGGGTGGACTGAAGCTTTCTTT.

This clonotype has more than one count but fewer than ten. This CDR3 reads CASSWGQNTDTQYF. DNA of the CDR3: TGTGCCAGCAGCTGGGGACAGAACACAGATACGCAGTATTTT. V and J are TRBV13 and TRBJ2-3; 7 positions agree with TRBD1. With V trimmed by 4 bases and J by 2 bases, 3 bases remained unmatched. This CDR3 is built from 14 residues. Per the germline V gene, CDR1 is PRHDT and CDR2 is FYEKMQ (reference sequence).

This clonotype came up many times. The rearrangement uses TRBV29-1 and TRBJ1-2; no clear D. The CDR3 sequence is 11 residues long. From germline, CDR1 is SQVTM and CDR2 ANQGSEA. V shed 6 bases and J shed 5 bases, with 10 bases lying between them. CDR3 in amino acids: CSVMDGYGYTF. The CDR3 DNA sequence: TGCAGCGTAATGGACGGATATGGCTACACCTTC.

This clonotype was recorded a few times. The V call is TRBV27, the J call TRBJ2-5; D is possibly TRBD2 (5 bases). The CDR3 sequence is 15 residues long. V gave up 4 bases and J gave up 4 bases, with 16 bases separating them. CDR1 is MNHEY, CDR2 SMNVEV, per germline (reference sequence). The CDR3 DNA reads as TGTGCCAGCAGTTCGTGGGCTAGCAGTCGAGAGACCCAGTACTTC. Its translation is CASSSWASSRETQYF.

This clonotype was found once. The chain links TRBV28 to TRBJ1-3; the D is unclear. Between the trimmed V and J ends, which lost 7 bases and 4 bases, there was a span of 23 bases. From germline, CDR1 is MDHEN and CDR2 SYDVKM. This CDR3 spans 17 amino acids. The CDR3 DNA is TGTGCCAGCATCTTTTCCCTGACTCATACGGGGGGAAACACCATATATTTT. The encoded protein is CASIFSLTHTGGNTIYF.

The chain uses TRBV20-1 and TRBJ2-1; 7 positions agree with TRBD1. The last part of the DNA fits TRBJ2-7 better; the J call may be wrong. The length of the CDR3 is 15 residues. Germline CDR1 DFQATT, CDR2 SNEGSKA (reference sequence). CDR3 amino acids: CSARYDRVIYNEQYF. The CDR3 DNA sequence: TGCAGTGCTAGATACGACAGGGTGATATACAATGAGCAGTACTTC.

This clonotype was detected only a few times. The chain links TRBV6-1 to TRBJ1-2; D is ambiguous. From germline, CDR1 is MNHNS and CDR2 SASEGT. With 5 bases removed from V and 0 bases from J, the gap between germline ends came to 13 bases. This CDR3 is built from 15 residues. CDR3 protein: CASSKLSSANYGYTF. CDR3 DNA: TGTGCCAGCAGTAAGCTTTCGTCGGCTAACTATGGCTACACCTTC.